One sample yielded the 27 T cell receptor beta chains listed below, sequenced in a study of CD8 T cells in ankylosing spondylitis. TCRdb redid the calling of the 5' RACE reads with MiXCR, one entry per CDR3 protein. Seen here are 350,000 to 400,000 distinct CDR3 sequences, 20% observed once, and the top ten hold under 15%. The sample consisted of blood, either unsorted or a sorted T cell fraction (not recorded which). The receptor source for this set is a male donor with ankylosing spondylitis or in good health (not recorded which).

This clonotype was observed a few times. This chain joins TRBV14 and TRBJ2-7; D tentatively fits TRBD1 or TRBD2 (5 bases each). Trimming stripped 4 bases from V and 3 bases from J, with 13 bases between. The CDR3 extends over 14 amino acids. Germline V CDR1 and CDR2: SGHDN, FVKESK. The CDR3 DNA reads as TGTGCCAGCAGCCCCACGAGGGGAGTCTACGAGCAGTACTTC. As protein: CASSPTRGVYEQYF.

This chain links TRBV12-3 or TRBV12-4 with TRBJ2-5, with TRBD1 matching 10 bases. The CDR3 covers 14 residues. The V and J ends lost 7 bases and 4 bases, in that order; junction bases with no gene match: 6. CDR3 sequence (DNA): TGTGCCAGCACCTCTGACAGGGGGCTAGAGACCCAGTACTTC. Its protein is CASTSDRGLETQYF.

J is TRBJ2-3 and V is TRBV18; D may be TRBD2 (6 bases). The CDR3 sequence is 17 residues long. V was clipped by 5 bases and J by 2 bases, with 20 bases between them. Germline assignment: CDR1 KGHSH and CDR2 LQKENI. The DNA for the CDR3 is TGTGCCAGCTCATCCGACTCTTCGGGGGTGGTCACAGATACGCAGTATTTT. Translating it yields CASSSDSSGVVTDTQYF.

This clonotype was detected a few times. V usage is TRBV4-2 and J usage is TRBJ2-2; 14 nucleotides match TRBD2. The V gene's germline CDR1 is LGHNA and CDR2 YNFKEQ. The CDR3 totals 17 residues. Losses at the gene ends were 3 bases for V and 5 bases for J; bases not matched to a gene: 5. CDR3: CASSHETSGGGTGELFF. CDR3 coding DNA: TGTGCCAGCAGCCATGAGACTAGCGGGGGGGGTACCGGGGAGCTGTTTTTT.

The genes are TRBV9 and TRBJ2-4, with D perhaps matching TRBD1 (6 bases). Germline values: CDR1 SGDLS, CDR2 YYNGEE. CDR3 length: 15 amino acids. The V end was cut by 0 bases, the J end by 4 bases, with 11 bases between. CDR3 sequence: CASSVGGTGKNIQYF. The CDR3 bases are TGTGCCAGCAGCGTAGGTGGCACAGGGAAAAACATTCAGTACTTC.

The chain combines TRBV12-3 or TRBV12-4 with TRBJ2-7, with a possible D match to TRBD1 (5 bases). This CDR3 has 13 residues. Trimming removed 3 bases from V and 6 bases from J, with 12 bases in between. This CDR3 is CASSLTVKGEQYF. DNA of the CDR3: TGTGCCAGCAGTTTGACAGTCAAGGGCGAGCAGTACTTC.

This chain's CDR3 is CSASLDTIYEQYF. The CDR3 DNA follows: TGCAGTGCTAGCCTCGATACTATCTACGAGCAGTACTTC. V usage is TRBV20-1 and J usage is TRBJ2-7; D is ambiguous. Germline lookup yields CDR1 DFQATT and CDR2 SNEGSKA (reference sequence). This CDR3 has 13 residues. Trimming removed 3 bases at V and 3 bases at J, with 12 bases between.

J is TRBJ2-3 and V is TRBV10-3; D gene uncertain. V lost 10 bases to trimming and J lost 4 bases, with 15 bases between them. Germline CDR1 is ENHRY and CDR2 is SYGVKD. This CDR3 contains 13 residues. CDR3 nucleotide sequence: TGTGCCACAGGACCCCCCTCGGCAGATACGCAGTATTTT. Translating gives CATGPPSADTQYF.

The V call is TRBV28, the J call TRBJ2-7; weak D call: TRBD1 (5 bases). From germline, CDR1 is MDHEN and CDR2 SYDVKM. V was cut by 5 bases and J by 1 base, with 15 bases left in between. This CDR3 region has 15 residues. CDR3 sequence reads: CASSGPRAVSYEQYF. The CDR3 coding sequence is TGTGCCAGCAGTGGACCCAGGGCGGTTTCCTACGAGCAGTACTTC.

The chain couples TRBV7-9 to TRBJ2-7; possibly TRBD1 for D (5 bases). Germline V gene data show CDR1 as SEHNR and CDR2 as FQNEAQ (reference sequence). The length of the CDR3 is 15 residues. The V end was cut by 5 bases, the J end by 2 bases, with 16 bases between. CDR3 sequence: CASSPQGGGAYEQYF. CDR3 nucleotides: TGTGCCAGCAGCCCCCAGGGCGGCGGAGCCTACGAGCAGTACTTC.

V is TRBV18 and J is TRBJ2-1; 10 positions agree with TRBD1. Trimming at V came to 4 bases and at J to 3 bases, leaving 6 bases not matched to a gene. The germline V gene encodes CDR1 KGHSH and CDR2 LQKENI. The CDR3 spans 16 residues. The CDR3 reads CASSLRRTGGYNEQFF. CDR3 bases: TGTGCCAGCTCACTTAGACGGACAGGGGGCTACAATGAGCAGTTCTTC.

The V and J genes are TRBV4-1 and TRBJ2-7, with unresolved D. Trimming removed 4 bases from V and 3 bases from J, with 13 bases in between. CDR1 is MGHRA, CDR2 YSYEKL, per germline. The CDR3 extends over 14 amino acids. The DNA for the CDR3 is TGCGCCAGCAGCCTGAACTTGCCCAGCTACGAGCAGTACTTC. This encodes CASSLNLPSYEQYF.

V usage is TRBV12-3 or TRBV12-4 and J usage is TRBJ1-5, with D tentatively TRBD1 (5 bases). The CDR3 is 14 residues long. Deletions cut 3 bases from V and 6 bases from J, with 12 bases between. CDR3 DNA: TGTGCCAGCAGTTTCTCCGGGGCCGGTCAGCCCCAGCATTTT. Translating it yields CASSFSGAGQPQHF.

This clonotype has only a few counts. The junction departs from the called germline gene at one end, perhaps through a read error. This chain links TRBV6-5 with TRBJ2-1; the D gene is possibly TRBD2 (5 bases). Germline V lookup: CDR1 MNHEY, CDR2 SVGAGI. CDR3 length equals 15 residues. The CDR3 region is CSSSYTEGPYNEQFF. CDR3 sequence (DNA): TGTTCCAGCAGTTACACCGAGGGCCCCTACAATGAGCAGTTCTTC.

This clonotype turned up a few times. CDR3 residues: CASSELGSGGPYNEQFF. Written as DNA, the CDR3 is TGTGCCAGCAGCGAGTTGGGGAGCGGGGGCCCCTACAATGAGCAGTTCTTC. This chain uses TRBV9 with TRBJ2-1; 8 bases map to TRBD2. This CDR3 comprises 17 residues. V was clipped by 3 bases and J by 2 bases; unmatched bases: 10. The germline gives CDR1 SGDLS, CDR2 YYNGEE.

CDR3 DNA sequence: TGCGCCAGCAGTGAGTGGGGGACAGGGGGCATTAATGAGCAGTTCTTC. Amino acids: CASSEWGTGGINEQFF. This sequence joins TRBV10-2 and TRBJ2-1; 12 nucleotides match TRBD1. Germline CDR1 and CDR2: WSHSY and SAAADI. The CDR3 covers 16 residues. V was pared by 1 base and J by 7 bases, with 5 bases of the junction left unmatched.

V usage is TRBV6-1 and J usage is TRBJ2-5; D could derive from TRBD1 or TRBD2 (5 bases each). The CDR3 extends over 16 amino acids. V lost 5 bases to trimming and J lost 6 bases, with 22 bases between them. From germline, CDR1 is MNHNS and CDR2 SASEGT. The CDR3 DNA reads TGTGCCAGCAGTCCTCAACCCGGGACCCAGCGAAAGACCCAGTACTTC. This sequence encodes CASSPQPGTQRKTQYF.

The chain links TRBV6-6 to TRBJ2-3; D not certain. The CDR3 covers 11 residues. Germline V gene lookup returns CDR1 MNHNY and CDR2 SVGAGI (reference sequence). The V and J ends lost 10 bases and 0 bases respectively, with 5 bases between them. CDR3 residues: CATLSTDTQYF. In nucleotides, the CDR3 is TGTGCCACCCTGAGCACAGATACGCAGTATTTT.

The V and J genes are TRBV12-3 or TRBV12-4 and TRBJ1-6, with D hard to call. Trimming took off 7 bases at V and 7 bases at J, with 11 bases between the two ends. The CDR3 sequence is 13 residues long. The CDR3 is CASTPEGNSPLHF. Written as DNA, the CDR3 is TGTGCCAGCACCCCGGAGGGAAATTCACCCCTCCACTTT.

This chain uses TRBV11-2 with TRBJ1-1; D might be TRBD1 (6 bases). The CDR3 totals 14 residues. Looked up from germline, CDR1 is SGHAT and CDR2 is FQNNGV. V gave up 4 bases and J gave up 3 bases, with 12 bases separating them. The CDR3 loop reads CASSSQQGYTEAFF. CDR3 DNA: TGTGCCAGCAGCTCCCAACAGGGTTACACTGAAGCTTTCTTT.

This clonotype was picked up a small number of times. This chain links TRBV27 with TRBJ2-5; 8 bases line up with TRBD2. CDR1 is MNHEY and CDR2 is SMNVEV in the germline V gene (reference sequence). V trimming: 1 base; J trimming: 3 bases; junction bases outside the gene matches: 7. The CDR3 extends over 16 amino acids. The chain's CDR3 is CASSLFGGGRKETQYF. CDR3 in DNA: TGTGCCAGCAGTTTATTCGGCGGGGGGCGAAAAGAGACCCAGTACTTC.

The sample holds a few counts of this clonotype. The chain employs TRBV20-1 and TRBJ2-7; tentatively, D is TRBD2 (6 bases). The CDR3 has 16 amino acids. Trimming pared 0 bases from V and 0 bases from J, leaving 15 bases between. The germline V gene has CDR1 DFQATT and CDR2 SNEGSKA (reference sequence). Written as DNA, the CDR3 is TGCAGTGCTAGAGATCCCAAGGCGGGGCGCTCCTACGAGCAGTACTTC. Its protein is CSARDPKAGRSYEQYF.

The chain employs TRBV6-2 or TRBV6-3 and TRBJ2-1; 7 bases match TRBD2. The trim removed 0 bases at V and 5 bases at J, leaving 1 base unmatched. The CDR3 totals 14 residues. The germline gives CDR1 MNHEY, CDR2 SVGEGT. The CDR3 DNA reads as TGTGCCAGCAGTTACTCGGCGGGAGACAATGAGCAGTTCTTC. It translates to CASSYSAGDNEQFF.

This chain links TRBV10-3 with TRBJ2-3, with 8 nucleotides matching TRBD2. CDR1 is ENHRY, CDR2 SYGVKD, per germline. Germline trimming cut 5 bases from V and 4 bases from J; bases unmatched to any gene: 11. This CDR3 comprises 16 residues. The CDR3 sequence is CAISNDGGAGPDTQYF. As DNA, the CDR3 is TGTGCCATCAGTAACGACGGGGGGGCTGGGCCAGATACGCAGTATTTT.

This chain uses TRBV6-5 with TRBJ2-7, with D perhaps matching TRBD1 (6 bases). CDR3 length equals 14 residues. Germline V gene data show CDR1 as MNHEY and CDR2 as SVGAGI. The V gene lost 6 bases and the J gene lost 6 bases, with 18 bases spanning the gap. The CDR3 loop reads CASSYDRPAIEQYF. CDR3 bases: TGTGCCAGCAGCTACGACAGGCCCGCTATCGAGCAGTACTTC.

This clonotype was seen repeatedly, ten times or more. This chain links TRBV12-3 or TRBV12-4 with TRBJ2-7, with D perhaps TRBD1 (5 bases). With 2 bases removed from V and 6 bases from J, the gap between germline ends came to 14 bases. CDR3 length: 14 residues. CDR3 region: CASSLLLERGEQYF. The CDR3 region has the DNA TGTGCCAGCAGTTTACTGTTGGAAAGGGGCGAGCAGTACTTC.

This clonotype was seen more than once but under ten times. The chain combines TRBV7-9 with TRBJ2-7, with D possibly matching TRBD1 (7 bases). From germline, CDR1 is SEHNR and CDR2 FQNEAQ (reference sequence). This CDR3 region has 16 residues. Trimming pared 3 bases from V and 2 bases from J, leaving 17 bases between. The CDR3 loop reads CASSFGGTALTYEQYF. Here the CDR3 DNA reads TGTGCCAGCAGCTTTGGCGGGACAGCCCTAACCTACGAGCAGTACTTC.